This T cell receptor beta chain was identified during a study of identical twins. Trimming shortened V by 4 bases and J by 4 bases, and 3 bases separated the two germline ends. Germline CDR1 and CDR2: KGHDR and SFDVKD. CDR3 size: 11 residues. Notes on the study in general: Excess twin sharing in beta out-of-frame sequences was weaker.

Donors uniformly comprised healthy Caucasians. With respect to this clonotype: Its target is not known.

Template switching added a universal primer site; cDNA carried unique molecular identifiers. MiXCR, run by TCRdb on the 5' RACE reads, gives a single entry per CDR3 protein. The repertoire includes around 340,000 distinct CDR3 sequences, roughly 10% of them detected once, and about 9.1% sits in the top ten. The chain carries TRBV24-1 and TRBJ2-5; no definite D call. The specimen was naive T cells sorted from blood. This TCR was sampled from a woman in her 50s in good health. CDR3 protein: CATSEGETQYF. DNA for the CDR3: TGTGCCACCAGTGAGGGAGAGACCCAGTACTTC.